The 9 T cell receptor beta chains presented below share a single source sample, sequenced in a study of T cells expressing NK-cell markers (dated by TCRdb to 2020 to 2022). Libraries were constructed by 5' RACE. This sample was sequenced with an Illumina HiSeq 2000. TCRdb reprocessed the reads; each CDR3 protein sequence makes one entry, and DNA is unavailable. The table kept for this sample lists hundreds of thousands of distinct CDR3 sequences. The ten largest clones capture less than 4.5% of the sample. Specimen: blood T cells: a sorted CD56 or NKG2C T cell subset, CD4+ or CD8+ T cells, or bulk PBMC T cells (not recorded which). These receptors were collected from a man in his late teens or twenties in good health. Donor details come from another sample of the same person, matched by shared clones.

The chain recombines TRBV5-1 with TRBJ1-1; TCRdb picks TRBD1, but there is no DNA to check that call. The CDR3 contains 17 residues. Germline loops: CDR1 SGHRS, CDR2 YFSETQ. The CDR3 is CASSRMGQGALDTEAFF. Full variable domain (outside the CDR3, taken from reference TRBV5-1 and TRBJ1-1): KAGVTQTPRYLIKTRGQQVTLSCSPISGHRSVSWYQQTPGQGLQFLFEYFSETQRNKGNFPGRFSGRQFSNSRSEMNVSTLELGDSALYLCASSRMGQGALDTEAFFGQGTRLTVV.

The chain is built from TRBV7-6 and TRBJ2-2; the D call from TCRdb, TRBD2, cannot be confirmed without DNA. Per the germline V gene, CDR1 is SGHVS and CDR2 is FNYEAQ. The CDR3 totals 20 residues. The CDR3 region is CASSLASGLAGIANTGELFF.

This chain uses TRBV7-8 with TRBJ2-1; there is no DNA to check the TCRdb D call of TRBD2. The germline V gene encodes CDR1 SGHVS and CDR2 FQNEAQ. The CDR3 consists of 15 residues. CDR3 sequence: CASSPSGLPSNEQFF. The full variable domain, in which reference TRBV7-8 and TRBJ2-1 provide the parts outside the CDR3, is GAGVSQSPRYKVAKRGQDVALRCDPISGHVSLFWYQQALGQGPEFLTYFQNEAQLDKSGLPSDRFFAERPEGSVSTLKIQRTQQEDSAVYLCASSPSGLPSNEQFFGPGTRLTVL.

The chain combines TRBV27 with TRBJ2-1; TCRdb picks TRBD2, but there is no DNA to check that call. The CDR3 sequence is 13 residues long. Germline CDR1 reads MNHEY; CDR2 reads SMNVEV (reference sequence). The chain's CDR3 is CASSLSGTNEQFF.

The chain has TRBV27 and TRBJ2-1. The CDR3 length is 11 residues. CDR1 is MNHEY and CDR2 is SMNVEV in the germline V gene (reference sequence). This chain's CDR3 is CASTLYNEQFF.

The chain carries TRBV2 and TRBJ2-5; TCRdb indicates TRBD1, and absent DNA this call remains unverified. This CDR3 is built from 15 residues. The germline CDR1 and CDR2 sequences are SNHLY and FYNNEI. This chain's CDR3 is CASRLTGVNQETQYF. Full variable domain (remainder filled in from reference TRBV2 and TRBJ2-5): EPEVTQTPSHQVTQMGQEVILRCVPISNHLYFYWYRQILGQKVEFLVSFYNNEISEKSEIFDDQFSVERPDGSNFTLKIRSTKLEDSAMYFCASRLTGVNQETQYFGPGTRLLVL.

V gene TRBV20-1 combines with J gene TRBJ2-3; TCRdb names TRBD2, which stays unverified in the absence of DNA. The CDR3 has 16 residues. Germline V gene data show CDR1 as DFQATT and CDR2 as SNEGSKA (reference sequence). CDR3 sequence reads: CSAIGTSGGTSDTQYF.

This chain links TRBV5-6 with TRBJ1-1; TCRdb's assignment of TRBD1 cannot be checked, as there is no DNA. The CDR3 runs 15 residues. In germline, CDR1 is SGHDT, CDR2 YYEEEE. CDR3 protein: CASSGLWTGLAEAFF.

The chain joins TRBV20-1 to TRBJ2-2; TCRdb reports TRBD1, a call that lacks DNA to check it against. There are 15 residues in the CDR3. The V gene's germline CDR1 is DFQATT and CDR2 SNEGSKA (reference sequence). CDR3 protein: CSAFPDRGNAGELFF.